This T cell receptor beta chain came from a study of breast tumors, draining lymph nodes, adjacent tissues. Breast cancer patients provided tissue from their axillary draining lymph nodes. CDR1 SNHLY and CDR2 FYNNEI come from the germline V gene. Trimming took 4 bases from V and 6 from J, leaving 22 bases between them. The CDR3 contains 16 residues. In this sample, this clonotype turned up many times. Its antigen remains unidentified. TCRdb independently ran MiXCR on the multiplex PCR reads; one entry per CDR3 protein. The profile shows some 130,000 distinct CDR3 sequences, approximately 20% of them singletons. The study, taken as a whole, reports: Most tumor T cells seemingly derive from lymph node, then expand in tumor. Tumor TCR diversity was below lymph nodes but above nontumor tissue. Compared with basal-like, luminal-like tumors shared significantly more repertoire with nontumor tissue. That most tumor T cells come from lymph nodes remained unproven.

This sequence joins TRBV2 and TRBJ2-7; tentative D call: TRBD2 (5 bases). Sequenced: axillary lymph node tissue. The origin of this receptor is a female donor with breast cancer. Some clones in this sample may be carry-over from other donors' samples. CDR3 protein: CASSGHPGTPFVEQYF. The DNA of the CDR3 is TGTGCCAGCAGTGGACATCCGGGAACTCCCTTCGTCGAGCAGTACTTC.